The 21 T cell receptor beta chains given below trace back to one sample, sequenced in a study of cytomegalovirus exposure and HLA in healthy donors. It was with 60 Vbeta and 13 Jbeta primers that the PCR ran. Sequencing used immunoSEQ multiplex PCR; TCRdb keeps in-frame clones, though not all of them. This table has 160,000 or so clones, almost 85% appearing once. Sequencing was carried out using PBMCs. These receptors all stem from a young man in good health and CMV-seronegative.

This chain uses TRBV18 with TRBJ1-1, with 7 bases that match TRBD1. With 5 bases clipped from V and 5 bases from J, the junction kept 11 bases outside the gene matches. The CDR3 consists of 15 residues. The germline gives CDR1 KGHSH, CDR2 LQKENI. CDR3 in DNA: TGTGCCAGCTCAACGGCGACAGGGACTAGAACTGAAGCTTTCTTT. Translating gives CASSTATGTRTEAFF.

The rearrangement uses TRBV2 and TRBJ2-5, with TRBD2 identical over 12 bases. The CDR3 totals 16 residues. The germline gives CDR1 SNHLY, CDR2 FYNNEI. The V segment lost 5 bases and the J segment 4 bases; nucleotides outside the gene matches: 8. The CDR3 is CASSLRTSGIGETQYF. The CDR3 coding sequence is TGTGCCAGCAGTCTCAGGACTAGCGGGATAGGAGAGACCCAGTACTTC.

J is TRBJ2-1 and V is TRBV4-1; 11 bases align to TRBD2. With 7 bases clipped from V and 9 bases from J, the junction kept 8 bases outside the gene matches. Looked up from germline, CDR1 is MGHRA and CDR2 is YSYEKL. This CDR3 has 14 amino acids. This CDR3 reads CASTLAGGAGEQFF. CDR3 in DNA: TGCGCCAGCACTCTAGCGGGGGGTGCGGGTGAGCAGTTCTTC.

The chain combines TRBV4-3 with TRBJ2-7; 12 bases align to TRBD2. V lost 5 bases, J lost 0 bases, and 5 bases stayed unmatched. Germline assignment: CDR1 LGHNA and CDR2 YSLEER. The CDR3 totals 16 residues. CDR3 nucleotides: TGCGCCAGCAGCTCCCGGACTAGCGGGAACTCCTACGAGCAGTACTTC. Its protein product is CASSSRTSGNSYEQYF.

This clone has more than one count but fewer than ten. The V gene is TRBV2, the J gene TRBJ1-6; D is perhaps TRBD1 (5 bases). Looked up from germline, CDR1 is SNHLY and CDR2 is FYNNEI. The CDR3 sequence is 13 residues long. Deletions cut 5 bases from V and 7 bases from J, with 9 bases between. DNA of the CDR3: TGTGCCAGCAGTCGAGACAGCAATTCACCCCTCCACTTT. Protein: CASSRDSNSPLHF.

Notes on this clone: The junction does not match germline at one end; this may be a read error. This chain joins TRBV7-9 and TRBJ2-3; 10 nucleotides line up with TRBD2. CDR1 and CDR2 (germline): SEHNR, FQNEAQ (reference sequence). This CDR3 spans 16 amino acids. Here the CDR3 DNA reads TGTTCCAGCAGCCGAGCTAGCGGGGGCCTCACAGATACGCAGTATTTT. Residues: CSSSRASGGLTDTQYF.

The genes are TRBV4-3 and TRBJ2-6; 11 bases map to TRBD2. The CDR3 extends over 20 amino acids. The V gene's germline CDR1 is LGHNA and CDR2 YSLEER. Unmatched junction bases numbered 13, after V lost 3 bases and J lost 3 bases. The CDR3 DNA follows: TGCGCCAGCAGCCAGGCCGTATTACTAGCGGGAGAAGGTGGGGCCAACGTCCTGACTTTC. As protein: CASSQAVLLAGEGGANVLTF.

The chain recombines TRBV27 with TRBJ2-1, with 8 bases identical to TRBD2. CDR1 and CDR2 from the germline V gene are MNHEY and SMNVEV (reference sequence). J gave up 5 bases and V 3 bases, and 3 bases lay outside the gene matches. The CDR3 is 14 residues long. The CDR3 DNA is TGTGCCAGCAGTTTTCAGCGGGGGAACAATGAGCAGTTCTTC. It codes for CASSFQRGNNEQFF.

V usage is TRBV6-1 and J usage is TRBJ2-3, with TRBD1 matching 7 bases. This CDR3 has 13 amino acids. Per the germline V gene, CDR1 is MNHNS and CDR2 is SASEGT. J was trimmed by 4 bases and V by 4 bases; bases with no gene match: 2. Here the CDR3 reads CASSARGSDTQYF. DNA for the CDR3: TGTGCCAGCAGTGCCAGGGGGTCAGATACGCAGTATTTT.

The chain couples TRBV6-1 to TRBJ2-7; TRBD1 is a possible D gene (6 bases). The V and J ends lost 7 bases and 7 bases respectively, with 17 bases between them. Germline CDR1 reads MNHNS; CDR2 reads SASEGT. This CDR3 comprises 13 residues. CDR3 sequence reads: CASTGTLDLEQYF. The CDR3 region has the DNA TGTGCCAGCACCGGGACACTGGACCTGGAGCAGTACTTC.

This chain links TRBV7-9 with TRBJ1-2, with 7 bases lining up with TRBD1. After removal of 1 base from V and 5 bases from J, the junction contained 10 bases not matched to a gene. There are 16 residues in the CDR3. Germline values: CDR1 SEHNR, CDR2 FQNEAQ (reference sequence). In DNA, the CDR3 is TGTGCCAGCAGCTTAGGGCCGGGACAGCACCGTTATGGCTACACCTTC. Protein sequence: CASSLGPGQHRYGYTF.

This chain connects TRBV7-6 to TRBJ2-1, with 7 nucleotides matching TRBD1. The CDR3 contains 16 residues. The J segment lost 5 bases and the V segment lost 5 bases, leaving 12 bases of the junction unmatched. The germline gives CDR1 SGHVS, CDR2 FNYEAQ. CDR3 nucleotide sequence: TGTGCCAGCAGCGATAGAATCCCGGGACAGCACAATGAGCAGTTCTTC. Protein product: CASSDRIPGQHNEQFF.

This clone was picked up a small number of times. V is TRBV29-1 and J is TRBJ2-5, with 11 bases fitting TRBD2. The germline V gene encodes CDR1 SQVTM and CDR2 ANQGSEA. The CDR3 is 15 residues long. With 6 bases clipped from V and 5 bases from J, the junction kept 11 bases outside the gene matches. The CDR3 DNA reads TGCAGCGTGACCCCGGAACTAGCGGGAGTTGAGACCCAGTACTTC. It translates to CSVTPELAGVETQYF. Drawing the rest from reference TRBV29-1 and TRBJ2-5, the complete variable domain is SAVISQKPSRDICQRGTSLTIQCQVDSQVTMMFWYRQQPGQSLTLIATANQGSEATYESGFVIDKFPISRPNLTFSTLTVSNMSPEDSSIYLCSVTPELAGVETQYFGPGTRLLVL.

V is TRBV7-2 and J is TRBJ2-1; 11 nucleotides align to TRBD2. The CDR3 is 16 residues long. The germline V gene has CDR1 SGHTA and CDR2 FQGNSA. V lost 5 bases and J lost 4; bases outside the gene matches: 7. CDR3 sequence reads: CASSPRLAGRYNEQFF. The DNA of the CDR3 is TGTGCCAGCAGCCCGAGACTAGCGGGAAGATACAATGAGCAGTTCTTC.

The V call is TRBV6-5, the J call TRBJ2-1, with 7 bases that match TRBD1. The CDR3 length is 16 residues. Germline values: CDR1 MNHEY, CDR2 SVGAGI. V dropped 0 bases and J dropped 2; count of bases not matched to a gene: 4. CDR3 bases: TGTGCCAGCAGTTACTCCCCCGGGACAGCCTACAATGAGCAGTTCTTC. It codes for CASSYSPGTAYNEQFF.

For this clone: The same CDR3 also results from other DNA sequences found in this sample. The chain combines TRBV19 with TRBJ1-1; D is ambiguous. This CDR3 is 14 amino acids long. Germline loops: CDR1 LNHDA, CDR2 SQIVND (reference sequence). V was clipped by 0 bases and J by 2 bases, with 7 bases between them. The CDR3, as DNA: TGTGCCAGTAGTATAGAACAGCCCAACACTGAAGCTTTCTTT. Translated: CASSIEQPNTEAFF.

The chain uses TRBV4-1 and TRBJ1-3, with a weak D call TRBD1 (5 bases). The ends were cut back, 3 bases at V and 2 bases at J, with 17 bases in the middle. The CDR3 is made up of 17 amino acids. Germline V gene lookup returns CDR1 MGHRA and CDR2 YSYEKL. DNA of the CDR3: TGCGCCAGCAGCCACCCCAGGGTAGGGAACGCTGGAAACACCATATATTTT. Its protein is CASSHPRVGNAGNTIYF.

This chain connects TRBV5-1 to TRBJ2-1, with a possible D match to TRBD1 (6 bases). The CDR3 is 13 residues long. Germline V gene sequence: CDR1 SGHRS, CDR2 YFSETQ. Trimming left V 0 bases short and J 8 bases short, with 9 bases between. The CDR3 DNA reads TGCGCCAGCAGCTTGGACAGGGCGGATGAGCAGTTCTTC. Translation gives CASSLDRADEQFF.

This clone was seen just once. J is TRBJ1-5 and V is TRBV7-9; TRBD1 might be the D (5 bases). V lost 2 bases and J 4 bases, leaving 9 bases between the germline ends. Per the germline V gene, CDR1 is SEHNR and CDR2 is FQNEAQ (reference sequence). CDR3 length: 14 amino acids. The CDR3 bases are TGTGCCAGCAGCTTATCGGGGGGTAATCAGCCCCAGCATTTT. This encodes CASSLSGGNQPQHF.

This rearrangement joins TRBV6-1 to TRBJ1-1; D possibly corresponds to TRBD1 (6 bases). Deletions cut 7 bases from V and 1 base from J, with 16 bases between. The germline gives CDR1 MNHNS, CDR2 SASEGT. The CDR3 loop spans 15 amino acids. The CDR3, as DNA: TGTGCCAGCACCCCAAGGCCACAGGGGAACACTGAAGCTTTCTTT. It encodes CASTPRPQGNTEAFF.

This chain links TRBV7-8 with TRBJ2-7; TRBD1 matches 7 bases. The CDR3 is 13 residues long. Germline assignment: CDR1 SGHVS and CDR2 FQNEAQ. The ends lost 6 bases at V and 6 bases at J; junction bases unmatched: 8. This chain's CDR3 is CASSWTGIREQYF. DNA of the CDR3: TGTGCCAGCAGTTGGACAGGAATACGCGAGCAGTACTTC.